This section outlines one T cell receptor beta chain sequence together with its context. It lacks a known antigen. Nothing much larger sits one base from this clone, and base qualities are not available. This entry is derived from a study of glioma-infiltrating T cells after dendritic cell vaccination (dated by TCRdb to the mid-2010s). For the study in its entirety: A cohort of some 15 glioblastoma patients from Phase I and II dendritic cell vaccination trials was included, of whom 9 were newly diagnosed and 6 had recurrent disease. TCR sequencing metrics, including TIL content and tumor-blood repertoire overlap, were correlated with survival after dendritic cell vaccination. Patients received autologous tumor lysate-pulsed dendritic cell vaccination between the early 2000s and the early 2010s. Tumor-infiltrating lymphocyte content was quantified and tumor and blood repertoires were compared in dendritic cell-vaccinated glioblastoma patients by deep sequencing of TCR beta CDR3 regions. The vaccine was prepared from monocyte-derived dendritic cells that were cultured for roughly 7 days with IL-4 and GM-CSF and then pulsed overnight with autologous tumor lysate. Each patient was given three intradermal dendritic cell vaccine injections, spaced two weeks apart, in the arm below the axilla.

TCRB CDR3 regions were amplified from 1.5 to 2 ug genomic DNA, or all available DNA if less, using the immunoSEQ assay. The multiplex PCR relied on 60 forward primers for TCR V beta segments and 13 reverse primers for J beta segments. Synthetic control templates were spiked into each sample at limiting dilution to estimate reads per starting template. The Illumina HiSeq System generated 87 bp sequencing reads. Turning to the authors' computational methods: PCR and sequencing errors were removed by merging closely related sequences with a nearest neighbor algorithm. TCR overlap was measured as the percentage of unique tumor TCR beta sequences that were also present in the peripheral blood of the same patient. Held by TCRdb, this immuneACCESS table contains in-frame sequences only and omits some clones. Under half of the omission traces to an unresolved V gene where checked; the cause of the rest is unknown. D and trimming come from the DNA, and the V and J calls and clone size come from that table. In all, the sample holds about 49,000 clones, and about 85% of those were seen once. The ten largest clones capture about an eighth of the sample.

Patients were selected on the basis of adequate residual fresh-frozen tumor tissue and more than two years of available survival data. Although molecular status otherwise differed among the glioblastoma patients, no patient had an isocitrate dehydrogenase mutation. PBMC collection took place before vaccination, two weeks after the third vaccination, and at tumor progression if progression occurred. The Qiagen DNeasy Blood extraction Kit was used for extraction of genomic DNA. On the study overall, not on this receptor specifically: The cohort was small and heterogeneous, with few patients having full blood and tumor sets and even fewer initial-recurrent tumor pairs. TCR clonality showed no direct relationship with survival, which suggests that a diverse polyclonal response may matter. The three-group TCR overlap response model was characterized as speculative, and prospective validation of the model was stated to be required. Higher estimated pretreatment TIL content predicted longer time to progression and overall survival after dendritic cell vaccination.

Between the V and J ends, shortened by 1 base and 2 bases respectively, the junction contains 15 bases. From its cysteine to its phenylalanine, the CDR3 spans 18 amino acids. The only DNA kept is the CDR3, 54 bases in frame from the first base. The germline V gene supplies CDR1 SGHNT and CDR2 YENEEA. The sequence was collected from a human donor with glioblastoma. The sequencing used blood, collected before dendritic cell vaccination. The chain is assembled from TRBV11-3 and TRBJ2-6; TRBD1 could be the D gene, as 5 bases match. The nucleotide sequence reads TGTGCCAGCAGCTTAGTGTTGCGGACACCCCCTGGGGCCAACGTCCTGACTTTC. The resulting protein is CASSLVLRTPPGANVLTF.